The 14 T cell receptor beta chains below all came from one sample that was sequenced in a study of response to subunit inactivated influenza vaccine listed by TCRdb under 2018. The receptor library was made with RT-PCR. The sequencer was an Illumina HiSeq 2500. Using fastp trimming at Q25 and MiXCR clonotype assembly, TCRdb reanalyzed the public sequencing data and kept in-frame beta chains. Merged by CDR3 protein, the rows form single entries marked with the most common genes and DNA. This sample has under 800,000 distinct CDR3 sequences in its table, and 14% of those were observed once. The ten largest clones represent less than 9% of the sample. This material consisted of PBMCs from blood, taken 14 days before vaccination. These receptors all come from a man aged 45 to 65 who received an inactivated influenza vaccine. Donor details come from another sample of the same person, matched by shared clones.

This clonotype was observed a few times. The chain uses TRBV7-9 and TRBJ2-5, with D tentatively TRBD2 (6 bases). Between the trimmed V and J ends, which lost 1 base and 3 bases, there was a span of 12 bases. CDR1 is SEHNR and CDR2 is FQNEAQ in the germline V gene (reference sequence). This CDR3 contains 15 residues. CDR3 protein: CASSLGVGGEETQYF. In nucleotides, the CDR3 is TGTGCCAGCAGCTTAGGTGTGGGAGGAGAAGAGACCCAGTACTTC.

The rearrangement joins TRBV6-1 to TRBJ2-1; D possibly corresponds to TRBD1 (5 bases). In germline, CDR1 is MNHNS, CDR2 SASEGT. This CDR3 is built from 15 residues. With 8 bases removed from V and 0 bases from J, the gap between germline ends came to 14 bases. The CDR3 loop reads CASGAGVGSYNEQFF. Written as DNA, the CDR3 is TGTGCCAGCGGGGCTGGCGTCGGCTCCTACAATGAGCAGTTCTTC.

This clonotype was seen more than once but under ten times. This chain uses TRBV12-3 or TRBV12-4 with TRBJ1-2; 9 bases match TRBD1. Trimming cost V 7 bases and J 2 bases; bases outside gene matches: 8. The CDR3 sequence is 15 residues long. This CDR3 reads CASNLGQGLNYGYTF. CDR3 nucleotides: TGTGCCAGCAACCTGGGACAGGGATTAAACTATGGCTACACCTTC.

The chain uses TRBV20-1 and TRBJ2-2; maybe TRBD2 (6 bases). Germline loops: CDR1 DFQATT, CDR2 SNEGSKA (reference sequence). V dropped 5 bases and J dropped 2 bases, with 12 bases sitting between them. The CDR3 consists of 14 residues. The CDR3 loop is CSAGPGSNTGELFF. CDR3 in DNA: TGCAGTGCTGGCCCCGGGAGTAACACCGGGGAGCTGTTTTTT.

The rearrangement links TRBV6-4 to TRBJ2-5; 8 bases match TRBD1. Germline loops: CDR1 MRHNA, CDR2 SNTAGT. Trimming at V came to 3 bases and at J to 5 bases, leaving 14 bases not matched to a gene. CDR3 size: 17 residues. For the CDR3, the DNA is TGTGCCAGCAGTGATCCCGTTTGGACAGGGTCGAGGGAGACCCAGTACTTC. Its translation: CASSDPVWTGSRETQYF.

The V call is TRBV5-1, the J call TRBJ1-2; maybe TRBD1 (5 bases). The germline V gene encodes CDR1 SGHRS and CDR2 YFSETQ. With 1 base removed from V and 5 bases from J, the gap between germline ends came to 12 bases. The CDR3 consists of 14 residues. CDR3 DNA sequence: TGCGCCAGCAGCTTGTCCCCCGGGGGGTATGGCTACACCTTC. This encodes CASSLSPGGYGYTF.

The chain links TRBV20-1 to TRBJ2-7, with D perhaps TRBD1 (5 bases). This CDR3 is 14 amino acids long. The germline V and J ends were trimmed by 0 bases and 2 bases, with 11 bases remaining between them. Germline V gene data show CDR1 as DFQATT and CDR2 as SNEGSKA (reference sequence). CDR3 nucleotide sequence: TGCAGTGCTAGAGATCCCCAGGGCACCTACGAGCAGTACTTC. Translated: CSARDPQGTYEQYF.

The genes are TRBV27 and TRBJ2-5; possibly TRBD1 or TRBD2 for D (5 bases each). The CDR3 sequence is 13 residues long. Per germline, CDR1 MNHEY and CDR2 SMNVEV (reference sequence). Trimming pared 5 bases from V and 5 bases from J, leaving 12 bases between. CDR3: CASSDSGSETQYF. DNA of the CDR3: TGTGCCAGCAGTGATTCAGGGAGTGAGACCCAGTACTTC.

This clonotype was counted between two and nine times. The rearrangement links TRBV7-2 to TRBJ1-3; D perhaps matches TRBD1 (6 bases). The CDR3 contains 16 residues. Deletions cut 5 bases from V and 4 bases from J, with 18 bases between. Germline CDR1 reads SGHTA; CDR2 reads FQGNSA. The CDR3 DNA reads as TGTGCCAGCAGCGCCCAGGGGCCGGGGGGAGGAAACACCATATATTTT. This codes for CASSAQGPGGGNTIYF. Full variable domain (missing parts from reference TRBV7-2 and TRBJ1-3): GAGVSQSPSNKVTEKGKDVELRCDPISGHTALYWYRQSLGQGLEFLIYFQGNSAPDKSGLPSDRFSAERTGGSVSTLTIQRTQQEDSAVYLCASSAQGPGGGNTIYFGEGSWLTVV.

The V call is TRBV20-1, the J call TRBJ2-1; tentatively, D is TRBD1 or TRBD2 (5 bases each). CDR3 length: 12 residues. V lost 3 bases to trimming and J lost 9 bases, with 12 bases between them. Germline V gene data show CDR1 as DFQATT and CDR2 as SNEGSKA (reference sequence). The CDR3 DNA reads as TGCAGTGCTAGCTCCGGGGCCCGTGAGCAGTTCTTC. This gives the protein CSASSGAREQFF.

This sequence joins TRBV12-3 or TRBV12-4 and TRBJ2-1; TRBD2 matches 8 bases. The CDR3 covers 16 residues. Trimming removed 3 bases from V and 7 bases from J; junction bases left unmatched: 11. CDR3 in DNA: TGTGCCAGCAGTTTGGGCGGGACTAGGCGGGTGAATGAGCAGTTCTTC. This codes for CASSLGGTRRVNEQFF.

This chain connects TRBV7-9 to TRBJ2-5; maybe TRBD2 (6 bases). V lost 5 bases and J lost 2, with 18 bases in between. The length of the CDR3 is 16 residues. Germline loops: CDR1 SEHNR, CDR2 FQNEAQ (reference sequence). Here the CDR3 reads CASSPGGGYGQETQYF. The CDR3 DNA reads as TGTGCCAGCAGCCCCGGCGGAGGGTACGGACAAGAGACCCAGTACTTC. The complete variable domain, with remaining parts taken from reference TRBV7-9 and TRBJ2-5, reads DTGVSQNPRHKITKRGQNVTFRCDPISEHNRLYWYRQTLGQGPEFLTYFQNEAQLEKSRLLSDRFSAERPKGSFSTLEIQRTEQGDSAMYLCASSPGGGYGQETQYFGPGTRLLVL.

The rearrangement uses TRBV16 and TRBJ2-7; the D gene could be TRBD1 or TRBD2 (5 bases each). V lost 8 bases to trimming and J lost 0 bases, with 11 bases between them. CDR3 length equals 13 residues. Germline V gene data show CDR1 as KGHSY and CDR2 as FQNENV. This CDR3 reads CASARDPSYEQYF. The CDR3 DNA sequence: TGTGCCAGCGCCAGGGACCCCTCCTACGAGCAGTACTTC.

The CDR3 protein is CASSLNNIPTGMNEQFF. The CDR3 bases are TGTGCCAGCAGTTTAAATAATATTCCGACAGGGATGAATGAGCAGTTCTTC. This rearrangement joins TRBV28 to TRBJ2-1; 7 bases agree with TRBD1. Trimming cost V 2 bases and J 7 bases; bases outside gene matches: 14. Germline V CDR1 and CDR2: MDHEN, SYDVKM. The CDR3 runs to 17 residues.